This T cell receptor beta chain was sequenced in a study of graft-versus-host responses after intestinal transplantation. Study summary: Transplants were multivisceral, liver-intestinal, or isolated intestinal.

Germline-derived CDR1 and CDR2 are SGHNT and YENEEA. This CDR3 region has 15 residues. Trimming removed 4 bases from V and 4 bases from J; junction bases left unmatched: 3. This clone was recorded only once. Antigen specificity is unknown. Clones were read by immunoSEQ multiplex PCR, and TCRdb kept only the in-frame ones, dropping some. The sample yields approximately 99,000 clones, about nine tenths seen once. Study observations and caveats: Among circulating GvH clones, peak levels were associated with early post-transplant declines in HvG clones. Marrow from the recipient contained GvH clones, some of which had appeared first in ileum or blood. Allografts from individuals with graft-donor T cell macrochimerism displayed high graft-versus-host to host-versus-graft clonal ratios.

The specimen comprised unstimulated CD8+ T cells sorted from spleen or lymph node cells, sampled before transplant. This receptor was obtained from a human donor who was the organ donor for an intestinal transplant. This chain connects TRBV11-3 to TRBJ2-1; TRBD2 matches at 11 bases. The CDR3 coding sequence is TGTGCCAGCAGCTCCGGGACTAGCGGATACAATGAGCAGTTCTTC. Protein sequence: CASSSGTSGYNEQFF.